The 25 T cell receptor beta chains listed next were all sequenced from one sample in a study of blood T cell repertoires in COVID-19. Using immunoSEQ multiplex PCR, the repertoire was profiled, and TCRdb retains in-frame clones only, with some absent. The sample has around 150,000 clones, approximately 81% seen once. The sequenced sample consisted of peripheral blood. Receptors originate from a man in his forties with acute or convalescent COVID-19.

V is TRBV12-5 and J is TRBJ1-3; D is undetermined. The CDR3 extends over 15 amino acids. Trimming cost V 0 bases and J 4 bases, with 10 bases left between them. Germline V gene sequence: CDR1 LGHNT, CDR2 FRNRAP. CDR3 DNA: TGTGCTAGTGGTTTGGTGGGAGGGTTCGGAAACACCATATATTTT. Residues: CASGLVGGFGNTIYF.

The CDR3 nucleotides read TGTGCCAGCAGTTACTCAGGGCAGGGCCCAGATACGCAGTATTTT. Protein: CASSYSGQGPDTQYF. This rearrangement joins TRBV6-5 to TRBJ2-3; a weak D match, TRBD1 (5 bases). CDR3 size: 15 residues. V was shortened by 0 bases and J by 4 bases, with 11 bases between the two germline ends. CDR1 and CDR2 (germline): MNHEY, SVGAGI.

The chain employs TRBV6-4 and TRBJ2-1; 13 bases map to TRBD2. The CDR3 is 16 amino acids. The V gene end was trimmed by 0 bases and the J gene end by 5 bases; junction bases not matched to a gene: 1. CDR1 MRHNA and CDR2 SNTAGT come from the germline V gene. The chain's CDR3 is CASSDSTSGGHNEQFF. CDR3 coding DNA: TGTGCCAGCAGTGACTCGACTAGCGGGGGGCACAATGAGCAGTTCTTC.

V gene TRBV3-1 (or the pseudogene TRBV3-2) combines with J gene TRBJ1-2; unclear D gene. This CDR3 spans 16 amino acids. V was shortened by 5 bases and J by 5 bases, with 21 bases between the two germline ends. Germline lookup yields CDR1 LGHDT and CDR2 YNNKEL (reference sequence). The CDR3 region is CASSLPTRAKGYGYTF. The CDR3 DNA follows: TGTGCCAGCAGCTTACCGACTAGGGCAAAAGGGTATGGCTACACCTTC.

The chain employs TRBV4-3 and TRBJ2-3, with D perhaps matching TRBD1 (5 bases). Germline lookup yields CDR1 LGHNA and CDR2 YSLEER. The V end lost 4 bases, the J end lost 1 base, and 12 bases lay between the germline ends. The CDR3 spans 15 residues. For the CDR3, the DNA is TGCGCCAGCAGCCCCCAGGGTCTCGGCACAGATACGCAGTATTTT. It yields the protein CASSPQGLGTDTQYF.

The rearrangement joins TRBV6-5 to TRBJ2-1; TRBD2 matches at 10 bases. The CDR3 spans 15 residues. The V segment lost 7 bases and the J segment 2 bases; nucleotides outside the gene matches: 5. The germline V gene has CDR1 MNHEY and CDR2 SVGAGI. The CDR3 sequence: CASINLAGAYNEQFF. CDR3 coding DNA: TGTGCCAGCATTAACCTAGCGGGGGCCTACAATGAGCAGTTCTTC.

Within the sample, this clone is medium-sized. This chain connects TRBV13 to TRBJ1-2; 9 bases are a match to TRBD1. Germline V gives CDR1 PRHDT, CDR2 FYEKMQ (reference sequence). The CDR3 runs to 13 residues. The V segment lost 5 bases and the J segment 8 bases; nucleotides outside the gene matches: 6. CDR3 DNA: TGTGCCAGCAGCACTCGGACAGGGGTAGGCTACACCTTC. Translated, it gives CASSTRTGVGYTF.

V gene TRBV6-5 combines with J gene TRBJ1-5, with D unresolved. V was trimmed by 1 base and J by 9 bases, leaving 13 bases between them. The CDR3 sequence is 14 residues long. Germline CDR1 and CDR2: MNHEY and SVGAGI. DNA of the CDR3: TGTGCCAGCAGTTACTACCCCGGTTCATCGCCCCAGCATTTT. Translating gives CASSYYPGSSPQHF.

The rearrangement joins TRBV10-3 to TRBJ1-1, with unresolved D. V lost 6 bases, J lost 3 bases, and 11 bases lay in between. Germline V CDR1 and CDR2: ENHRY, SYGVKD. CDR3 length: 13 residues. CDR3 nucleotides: TGTGCCATCAGGGCTCAGATGTACACTGAAGCTTTCTTT. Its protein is CAIRAQMYTEAFF.

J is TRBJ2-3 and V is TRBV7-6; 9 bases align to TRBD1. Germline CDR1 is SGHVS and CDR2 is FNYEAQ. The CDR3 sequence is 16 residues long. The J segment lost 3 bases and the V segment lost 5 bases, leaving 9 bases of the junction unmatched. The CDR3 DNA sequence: TGTGCCAGCAGCCTGGGACAGGGAAGGGAGACAGATACGCAGTATTTT. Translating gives CASSLGQGRETDTQYF. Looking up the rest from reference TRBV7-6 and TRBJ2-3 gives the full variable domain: GAGVSQSPRYKVTKRGQDVALRCDPISGHVSLYWYRQALGQGPEFLTYFNYEAQQDKSGLPNDRFSAERPEGSISTLTIQRTEQRDSAMYRCASSLGQGRETDTQYFGPGTRLTVL.

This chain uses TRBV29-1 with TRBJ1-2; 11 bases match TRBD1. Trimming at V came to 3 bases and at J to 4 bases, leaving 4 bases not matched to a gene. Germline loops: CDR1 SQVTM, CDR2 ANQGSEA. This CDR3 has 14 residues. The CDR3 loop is CSVDGTGGTYGYTF. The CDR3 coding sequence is TGCAGCGTTGATGGGACAGGGGGGACCTATGGCTACACCTTC.

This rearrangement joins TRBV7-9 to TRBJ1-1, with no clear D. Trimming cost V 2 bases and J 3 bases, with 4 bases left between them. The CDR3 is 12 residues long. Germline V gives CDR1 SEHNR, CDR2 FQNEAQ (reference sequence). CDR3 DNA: TGTGCCAGCAGCTTACTAGACACTGAAGCTTTCTTT. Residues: CASSLLDTEAFF.

CDR3 in DNA: TGTGCCAGCAGCTCCGCACGGACAGGGTGGAATGAGCAGTTCTTC. It codes for CASSSARTGWNEQFF. The V and J genes are TRBV6-2 or TRBV6-3 and TRBJ2-1; 8 bases are a match to TRBD1. V shed 6 bases and J 7 bases; nucleotides not matched to a gene: 11. Germline V gene data show CDR1 as MNHEY and CDR2 as SVGEGT. This CDR3 has 15 residues.

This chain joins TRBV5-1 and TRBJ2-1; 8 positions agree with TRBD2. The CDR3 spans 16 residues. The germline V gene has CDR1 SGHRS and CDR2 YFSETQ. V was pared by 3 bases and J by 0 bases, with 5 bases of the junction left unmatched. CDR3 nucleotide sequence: TGCGCCAGCAGCTCGAACGGGGGGGCCTCCTACAATGAGCAGTTCTTC. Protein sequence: CASSSNGGASYNEQFF.

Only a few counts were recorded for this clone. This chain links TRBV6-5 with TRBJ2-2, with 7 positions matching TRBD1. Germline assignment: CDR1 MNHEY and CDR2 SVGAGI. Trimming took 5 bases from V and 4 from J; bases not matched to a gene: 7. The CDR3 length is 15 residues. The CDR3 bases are TGTGCCAGCAGTAAACAGGGGCAGATCACCGGGGAGCTGTTTTTT. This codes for CASSKQGQITGELFF.

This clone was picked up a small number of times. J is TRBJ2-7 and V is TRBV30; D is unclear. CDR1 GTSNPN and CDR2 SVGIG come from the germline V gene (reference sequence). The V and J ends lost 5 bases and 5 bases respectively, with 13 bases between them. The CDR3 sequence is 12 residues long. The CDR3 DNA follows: TGTGCCTGGTCAGGCCGCGCAAACGAGCAGTACTTC. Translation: CAWSGRANEQYF.

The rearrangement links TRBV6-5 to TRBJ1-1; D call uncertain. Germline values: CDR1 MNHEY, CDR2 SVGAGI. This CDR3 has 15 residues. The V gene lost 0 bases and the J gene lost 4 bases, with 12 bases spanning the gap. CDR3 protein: CASSYSMEVSTEAFF. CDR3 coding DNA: TGTGCCAGCAGTTACTCGATGGAGGTGAGCACTGAAGCTTTCTTT.

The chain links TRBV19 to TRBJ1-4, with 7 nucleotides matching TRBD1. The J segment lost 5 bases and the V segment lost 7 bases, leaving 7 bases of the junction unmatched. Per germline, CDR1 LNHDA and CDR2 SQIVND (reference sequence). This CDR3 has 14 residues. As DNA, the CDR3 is TGTGCCAGTAACACCGGGACAGAAAATGAAAAACTGTTTTTT. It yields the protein CASNTGTENEKLFF.

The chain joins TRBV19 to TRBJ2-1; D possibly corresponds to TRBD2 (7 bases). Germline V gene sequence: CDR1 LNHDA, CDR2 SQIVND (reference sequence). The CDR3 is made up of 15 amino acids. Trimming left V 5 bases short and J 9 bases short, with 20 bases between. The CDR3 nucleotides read TGTGCCAGTAGTCAACTGGCGGGGGCCTCCGGTGAGCAGTTCTTC. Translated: CASSQLAGASGEQFF.

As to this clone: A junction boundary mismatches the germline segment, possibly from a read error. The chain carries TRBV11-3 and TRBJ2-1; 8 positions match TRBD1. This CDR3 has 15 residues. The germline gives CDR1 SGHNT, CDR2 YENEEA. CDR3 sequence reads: CASSPSTGEYTEQFF. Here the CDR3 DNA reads TGTGCCAGCAGCCCTTCGACAGGGGAGTACACTGAGCAGTTCTTC. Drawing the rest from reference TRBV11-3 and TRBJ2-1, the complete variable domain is EAGVVQSPRYKIIEKKQPVAFWCNPISGHNTLYWYLQNLGQGPELLIRYENEEAVDDSQLPKDRFSAERLKGVDSTLKIQPAELGDSAVYLCASSPSTGEYTEQFFGPGTRLTVL.

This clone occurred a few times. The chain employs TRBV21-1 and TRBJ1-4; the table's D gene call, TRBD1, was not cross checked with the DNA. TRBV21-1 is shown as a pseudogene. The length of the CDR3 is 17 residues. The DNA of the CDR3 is TGTGCCAGCACCGCTGGGGACAGGGGGCAGAATAATGAAAAACTGTTTTTT. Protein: CASTAGDRGQNNEKLFF.

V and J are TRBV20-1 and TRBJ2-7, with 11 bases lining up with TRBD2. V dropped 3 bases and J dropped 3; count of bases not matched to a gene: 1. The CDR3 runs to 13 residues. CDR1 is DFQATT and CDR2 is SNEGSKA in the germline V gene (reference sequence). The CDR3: CSASGTSGYEQYF. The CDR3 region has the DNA TGCAGTGCTAGTGGGACTAGCGGCTACGAGCAGTACTTC.

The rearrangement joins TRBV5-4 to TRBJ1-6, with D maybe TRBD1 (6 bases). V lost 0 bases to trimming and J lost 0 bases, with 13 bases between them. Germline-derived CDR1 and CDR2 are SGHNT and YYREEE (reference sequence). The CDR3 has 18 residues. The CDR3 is CASSLEGGLSSYNSPLHF. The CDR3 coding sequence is TGTGCCAGCAGCTTGGAAGGGGGTTTGAGCTCCTATAATTCACCCCTCCACTTT. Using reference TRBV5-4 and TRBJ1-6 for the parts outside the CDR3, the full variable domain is ETGVTQSPTHLIKTRGQQVTLRCSSQSGHNTVSWYQQALGQGPQFIFQYYREEENGRGNFPPRFSGLQFPNYSSELNVNALELDDSALYLCASSLEGGLSSYNSPLHFGNGTRLTVT.

The CDR3 bases are TGTGCCAGCTCACAAGGACAGGGCGGGAACTATGGCTACACCTTC. The encoded protein is CASSQGQGGNYGYTF. The V gene is TRBV18, the J gene TRBJ1-2; 8 bases align to TRBD1. J was trimmed by 2 bases and V by 4 bases; bases with no gene match: 6. CDR3 length: 15 amino acids. Germline loops: CDR1 KGHSH, CDR2 LQKENI.

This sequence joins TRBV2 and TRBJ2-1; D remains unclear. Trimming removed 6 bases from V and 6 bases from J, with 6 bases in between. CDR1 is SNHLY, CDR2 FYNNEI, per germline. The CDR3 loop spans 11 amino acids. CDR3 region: CASRMSNEQFF. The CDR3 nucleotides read TGTGCCAGCAGGATGAGCAATGAGCAGTTCTTC.